This T cell receptor beta chain was observed in a study of CD8 T cells in ankylosing spondylitis. This clonotype has more than one count but fewer than ten. Its antigen is undetermined. The authors made TCR beta libraries by quantitative 5'-RACE with molecular barcodes. TCRdb called the 5' RACE reads again in MiXCR, with one record for every CDR3 protein. This table holds about 150,000 distinct CDR3 sequences, roughly an eighth found once. General observations from the study: According to the report, clones linked to the disease were significantly enriched in matched synovial fluid samples taken from ankylosing spondylitis patients. A TCR beta motif of several highly homologous variants appeared characteristic of ankylosing spondylitis blood.

The CDR3 runs to 15 residues. Trimming at V came to 6 bases and at J to 3 bases, leaving 5 bases not matched to a gene. The receptor comes from a female donor with ankylosing spondylitis or in good health (not recorded which). The sequencing input was blood, either unsorted or a sorted T cell fraction (not recorded which). The gene calls are TRBV12-3 or TRBV12-4 and TRBJ2-1; 10 positions match TRBD1. Here the CDR3 reads CASSPRDRGYNEQFF. CDR3 sequence (DNA): TGTGCCAGCAGCCCCCGGGACAGGGGCTACAATGAGCAGTTCTTC.